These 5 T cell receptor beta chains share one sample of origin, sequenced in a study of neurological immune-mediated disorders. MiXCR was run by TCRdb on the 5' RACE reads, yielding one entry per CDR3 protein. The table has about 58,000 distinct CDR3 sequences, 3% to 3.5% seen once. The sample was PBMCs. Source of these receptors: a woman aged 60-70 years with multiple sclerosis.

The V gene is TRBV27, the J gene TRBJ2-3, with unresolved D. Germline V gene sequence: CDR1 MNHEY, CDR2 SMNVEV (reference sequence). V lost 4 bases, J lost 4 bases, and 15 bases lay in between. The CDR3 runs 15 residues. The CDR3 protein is CASSSPPPPADTQYF. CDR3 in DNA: TGTGCCAGCAGTTCCCCTCCCCCTCCGGCAGATACGCAGTATTTT.

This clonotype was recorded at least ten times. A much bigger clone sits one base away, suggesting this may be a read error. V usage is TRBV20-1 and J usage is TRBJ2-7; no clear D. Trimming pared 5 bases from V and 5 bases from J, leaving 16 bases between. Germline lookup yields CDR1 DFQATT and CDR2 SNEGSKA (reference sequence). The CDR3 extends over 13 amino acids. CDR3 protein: CSAVWNGRDEQYF. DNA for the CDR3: TGCAGTGCTGTGTGGAATGGGCGCGACGAGCAGTACTTC.

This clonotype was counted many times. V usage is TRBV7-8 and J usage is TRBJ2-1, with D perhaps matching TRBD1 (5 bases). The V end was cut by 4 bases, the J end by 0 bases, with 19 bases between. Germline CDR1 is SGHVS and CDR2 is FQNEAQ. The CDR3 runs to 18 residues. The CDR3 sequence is CASSSPWVDTSSYNEQFF. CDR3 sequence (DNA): TGTGCCAGCAGCTCACCCTGGGTGGACACGAGCTCCTACAATGAGCAGTTCTTC.

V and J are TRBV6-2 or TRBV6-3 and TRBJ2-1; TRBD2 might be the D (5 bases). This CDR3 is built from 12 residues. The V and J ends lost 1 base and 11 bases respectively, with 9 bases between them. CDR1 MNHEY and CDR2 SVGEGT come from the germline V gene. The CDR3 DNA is TGTGCCAGCAGTTACTGGGAGCGGAAGCAGTTCTTC. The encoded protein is CASSYWERKQFF.

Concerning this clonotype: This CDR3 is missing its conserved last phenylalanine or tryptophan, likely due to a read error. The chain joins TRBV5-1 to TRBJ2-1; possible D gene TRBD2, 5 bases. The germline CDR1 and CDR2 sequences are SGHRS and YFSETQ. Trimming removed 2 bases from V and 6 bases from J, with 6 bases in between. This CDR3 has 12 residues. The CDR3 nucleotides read TGCGCCAGCAGCTTAACTAGCAATGAGCAGTTCAAC. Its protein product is CASSLTSNEQFN.